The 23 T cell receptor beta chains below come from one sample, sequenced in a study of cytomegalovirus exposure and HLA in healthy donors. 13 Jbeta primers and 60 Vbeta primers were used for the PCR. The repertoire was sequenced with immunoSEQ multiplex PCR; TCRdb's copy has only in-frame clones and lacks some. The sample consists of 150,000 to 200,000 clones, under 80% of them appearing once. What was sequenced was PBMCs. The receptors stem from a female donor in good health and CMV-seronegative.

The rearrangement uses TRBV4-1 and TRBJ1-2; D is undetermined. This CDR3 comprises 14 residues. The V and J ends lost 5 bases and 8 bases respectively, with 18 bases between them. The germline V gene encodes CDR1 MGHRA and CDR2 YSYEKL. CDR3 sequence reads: CASSEGLFSQGYTF. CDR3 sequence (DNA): TGCGCCAGCAGCGAAGGACTATTTTCTCAGGGCTACACCTTC.

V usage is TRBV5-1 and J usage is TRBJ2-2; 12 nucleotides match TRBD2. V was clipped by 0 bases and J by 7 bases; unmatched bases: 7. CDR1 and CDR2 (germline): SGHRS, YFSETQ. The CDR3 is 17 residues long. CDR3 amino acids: CASSLALAGGPVGELFF. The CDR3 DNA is TGCGCCAGCAGCTTGGCCCTAGCGGGAGGGCCGGTCGGGGAGCTGTTTTTT.

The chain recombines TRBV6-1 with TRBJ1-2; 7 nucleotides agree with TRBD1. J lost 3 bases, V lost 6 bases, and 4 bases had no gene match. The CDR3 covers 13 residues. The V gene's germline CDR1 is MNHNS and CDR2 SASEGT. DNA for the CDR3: TGTGCCAGCAGCGATGACAGGGACTATGGCTACACCTTC. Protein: CASSDDRDYGYTF.

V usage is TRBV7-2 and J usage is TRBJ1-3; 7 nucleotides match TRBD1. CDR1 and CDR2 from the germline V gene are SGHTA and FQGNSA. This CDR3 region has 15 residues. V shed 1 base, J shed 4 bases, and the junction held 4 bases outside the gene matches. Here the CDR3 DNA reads TGTGCCAGCAGCTTAGGGGCAGGGGGGGGAAACACCATATATTTT. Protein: CASSLGAGGGNTIYF.

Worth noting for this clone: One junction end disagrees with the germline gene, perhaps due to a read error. The CDR3 sequence: CSSSLSDSLKEQYF. The CDR3 DNA reads TGTTCCAGCAGCTTATCGGACAGTCTGAAAGAGCAGTACTTC. The chain combines TRBV7-9 with TRBJ2-7; weak D call: TRBD1 (6 bases). Germline values: CDR1 SEHNR, CDR2 FQNEAQ (reference sequence). The CDR3 runs to 14 residues.

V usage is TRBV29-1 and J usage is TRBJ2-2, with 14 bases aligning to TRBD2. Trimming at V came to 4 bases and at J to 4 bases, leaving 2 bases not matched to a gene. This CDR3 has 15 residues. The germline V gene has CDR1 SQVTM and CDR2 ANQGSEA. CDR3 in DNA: TGCAGCGTTGGACTAGCGGGAGGGCCCACCGGGGAGCTGTTTTTT. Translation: CSVGLAGGPTGELFF.

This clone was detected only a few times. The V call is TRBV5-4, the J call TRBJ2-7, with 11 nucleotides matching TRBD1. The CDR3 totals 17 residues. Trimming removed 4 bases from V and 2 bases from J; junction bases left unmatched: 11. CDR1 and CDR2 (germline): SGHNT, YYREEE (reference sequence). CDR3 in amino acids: CASSHARDRGGTYEQYF. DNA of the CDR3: TGTGCCAGCAGCCACGCGCGGGACAGGGGGGGAACCTACGAGCAGTACTTC.

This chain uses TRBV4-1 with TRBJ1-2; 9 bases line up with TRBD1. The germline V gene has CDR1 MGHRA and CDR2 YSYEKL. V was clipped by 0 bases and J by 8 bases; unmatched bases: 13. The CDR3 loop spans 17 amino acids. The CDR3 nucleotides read TGCGCCAGCAGCCAAGAGGGCACAGGGGGCCTGTTTCTAGGCTACACCTTC. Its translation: CASSQEGTGGLFLGYTF.

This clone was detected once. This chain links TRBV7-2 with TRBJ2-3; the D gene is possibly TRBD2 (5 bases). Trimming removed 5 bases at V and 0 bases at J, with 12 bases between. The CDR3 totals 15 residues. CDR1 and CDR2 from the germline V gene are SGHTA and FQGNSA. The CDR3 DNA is TGTGCCAGCAGCCAGGACTTGAGAAGCACAGATACGCAGTATTTT. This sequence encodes CASSQDLRSTDTQYF.

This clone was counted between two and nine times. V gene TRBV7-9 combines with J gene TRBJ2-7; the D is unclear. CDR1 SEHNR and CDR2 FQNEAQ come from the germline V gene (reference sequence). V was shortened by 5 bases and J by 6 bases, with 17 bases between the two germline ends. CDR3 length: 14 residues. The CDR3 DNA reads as TGTGCCAGCAGCGGCGGCCTAGACGGATCCGAGCAGTACTTC. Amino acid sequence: CASSGGLDGSEQYF.

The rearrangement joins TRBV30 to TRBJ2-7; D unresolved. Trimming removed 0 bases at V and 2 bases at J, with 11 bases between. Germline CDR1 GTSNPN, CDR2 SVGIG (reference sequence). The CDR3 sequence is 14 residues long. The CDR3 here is CAWSVEVATYEQYF. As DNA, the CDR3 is TGTGCCTGGAGTGTAGAGGTGGCGACCTACGAGCAGTACTTC.

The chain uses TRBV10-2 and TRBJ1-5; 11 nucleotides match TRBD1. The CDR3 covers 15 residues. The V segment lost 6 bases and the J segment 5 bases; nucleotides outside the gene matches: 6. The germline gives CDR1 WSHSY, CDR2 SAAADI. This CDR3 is CASRVGQGAYQPQHF. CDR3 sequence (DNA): TGCGCCAGCAGAGTCGGACAGGGGGCATATCAGCCCCAGCATTTT.

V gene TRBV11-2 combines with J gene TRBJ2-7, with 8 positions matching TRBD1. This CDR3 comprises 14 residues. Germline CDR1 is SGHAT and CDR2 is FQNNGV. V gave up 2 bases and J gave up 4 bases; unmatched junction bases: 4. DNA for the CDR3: TGTGCCAGCAGCTTAAGGACAGGGACTTACGAGCAGTACTTC. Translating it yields CASSLRTGTYEQYF.

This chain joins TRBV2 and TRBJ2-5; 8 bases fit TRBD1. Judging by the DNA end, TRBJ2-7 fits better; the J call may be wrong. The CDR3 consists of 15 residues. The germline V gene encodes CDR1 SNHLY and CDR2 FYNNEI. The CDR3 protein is CASSVTRQGSYEQYF. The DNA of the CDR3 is TGTGCCAGCAGTGTAACCCGACAGGGGAGTTACGAGCAGTACTTC.

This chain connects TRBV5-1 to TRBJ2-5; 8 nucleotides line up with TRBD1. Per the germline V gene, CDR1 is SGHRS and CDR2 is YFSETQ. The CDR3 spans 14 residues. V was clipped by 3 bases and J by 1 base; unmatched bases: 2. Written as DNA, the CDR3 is TGCGCCAGCAGCTCGGGACAGGCCCAAGAGACCCAGTACTTC. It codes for CASSSGQAQETQYF.

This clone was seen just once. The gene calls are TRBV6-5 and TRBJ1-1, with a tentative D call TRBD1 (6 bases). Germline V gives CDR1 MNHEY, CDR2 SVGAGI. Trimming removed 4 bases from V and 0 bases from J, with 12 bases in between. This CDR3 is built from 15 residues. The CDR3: CASSSTDRLNTEAFF. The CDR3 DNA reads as TGTGCCAGCAGTTCAACCGACAGGCTGAACACTGAAGCTTTCTTT.

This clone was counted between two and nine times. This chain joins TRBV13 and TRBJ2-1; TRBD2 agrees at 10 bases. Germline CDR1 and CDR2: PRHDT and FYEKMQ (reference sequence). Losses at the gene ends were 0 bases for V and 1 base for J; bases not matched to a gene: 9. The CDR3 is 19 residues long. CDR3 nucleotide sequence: TGTGCCAGCAGCTTAGGCCTAATTACTAGCGGGATGTCCTACAATGAGCAGTTCTTC. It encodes CASSLGLITSGMSYNEQFF.

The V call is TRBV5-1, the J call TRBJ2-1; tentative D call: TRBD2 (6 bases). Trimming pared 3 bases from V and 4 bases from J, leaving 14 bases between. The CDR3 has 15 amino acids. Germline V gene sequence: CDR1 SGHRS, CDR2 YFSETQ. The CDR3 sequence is CASSSQEGRYNEQFF. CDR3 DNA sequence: TGCGCCAGCAGCTCCCAGGAGGGACGGTACAATGAGCAGTTCTTC.

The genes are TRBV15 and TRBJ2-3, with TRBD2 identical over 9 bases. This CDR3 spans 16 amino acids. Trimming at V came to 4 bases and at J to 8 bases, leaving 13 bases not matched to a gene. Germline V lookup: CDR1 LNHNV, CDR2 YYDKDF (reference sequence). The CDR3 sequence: CATSTSGNLRGGTQYF. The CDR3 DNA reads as TGTGCCACCAGCACTAGCGGGAACCTACGGGGGGGTACGCAGTATTTT.

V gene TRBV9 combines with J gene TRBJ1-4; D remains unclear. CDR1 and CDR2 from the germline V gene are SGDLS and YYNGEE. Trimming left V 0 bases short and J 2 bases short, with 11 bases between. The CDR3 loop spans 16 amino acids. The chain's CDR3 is CASSVGRVTTNEKLFF. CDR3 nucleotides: TGTGCCAGCAGCGTAGGTCGGGTTACGACTAATGAAAAACTGTTTTTT.

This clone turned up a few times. As DNA, the CDR3 is TGTGCCAGCTCCGTAACTAATGAAAAACTGTTTTTT. Amino acids: CASSVTNEKLFF. V gene TRBV7-9 combines with J gene TRBJ1-4, with unresolved D. V dropped 8 bases and J dropped 1 base, with 5 bases sitting between them. The CDR3 is made up of 12 amino acids. The germline V gene encodes CDR1 SEHNR and CDR2 FQNEAQ (reference sequence). Looking up the rest from reference TRBV7-9 and TRBJ1-4 gives the full variable domain: DTGVSQNPRHKITKRGQNVTFRCDPISEHNRLYWYRQTLGQGPEFLTYFQNEAQLEKSRLLSDRFSAERPKGSFSTLEIQRTEQGDSAMYLCASSVTNEKLFFGSGTQLSVL.

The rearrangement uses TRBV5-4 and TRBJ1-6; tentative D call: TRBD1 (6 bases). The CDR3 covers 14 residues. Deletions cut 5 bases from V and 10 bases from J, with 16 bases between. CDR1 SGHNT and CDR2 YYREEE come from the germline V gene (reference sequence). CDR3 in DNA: TGTGCCAGCAGTTCCGACAGGACGGGCTCACCCCTCCACTTT. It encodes CASSSDRTGSPLHF.

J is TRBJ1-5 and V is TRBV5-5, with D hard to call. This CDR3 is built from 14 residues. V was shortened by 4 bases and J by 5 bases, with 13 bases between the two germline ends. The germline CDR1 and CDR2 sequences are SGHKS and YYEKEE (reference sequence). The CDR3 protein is CASSRHAVDQPQHF. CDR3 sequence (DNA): TGTGCCAGCAGCCGGCACGCGGTCGATCAGCCCCAGCATTTT.